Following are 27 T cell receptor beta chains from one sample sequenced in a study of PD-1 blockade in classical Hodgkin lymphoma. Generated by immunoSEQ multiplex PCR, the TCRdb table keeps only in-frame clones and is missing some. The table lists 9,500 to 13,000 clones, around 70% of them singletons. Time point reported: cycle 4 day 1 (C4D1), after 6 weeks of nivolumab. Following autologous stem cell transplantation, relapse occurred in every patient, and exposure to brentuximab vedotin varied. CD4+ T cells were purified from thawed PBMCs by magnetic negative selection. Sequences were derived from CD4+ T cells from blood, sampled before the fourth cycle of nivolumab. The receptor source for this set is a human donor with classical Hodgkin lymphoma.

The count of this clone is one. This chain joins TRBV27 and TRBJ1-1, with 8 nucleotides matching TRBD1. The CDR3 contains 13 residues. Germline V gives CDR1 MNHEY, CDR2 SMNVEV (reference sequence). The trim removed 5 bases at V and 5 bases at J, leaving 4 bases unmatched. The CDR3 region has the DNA TGTGCCAGCAGTCAGTACAGGGGGACTGAAGCTTTCTTT. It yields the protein CASSQYRGTEAFF.

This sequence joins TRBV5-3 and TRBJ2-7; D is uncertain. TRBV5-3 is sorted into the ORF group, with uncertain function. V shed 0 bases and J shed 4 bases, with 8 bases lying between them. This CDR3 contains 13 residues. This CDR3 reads CARSLEQVYEQYF. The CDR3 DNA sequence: TGTGCCAGAAGCTTGGAGCAGGTATACGAGCAGTACTTC.

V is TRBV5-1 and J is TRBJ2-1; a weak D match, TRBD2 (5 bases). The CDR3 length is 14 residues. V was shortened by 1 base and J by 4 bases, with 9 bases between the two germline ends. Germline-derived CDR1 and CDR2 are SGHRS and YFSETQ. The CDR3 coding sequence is TGCGCCAGCAGCTTGCCAGCGGCTTACAATGAGCAGTTCTTC. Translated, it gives CASSLPAAYNEQFF.

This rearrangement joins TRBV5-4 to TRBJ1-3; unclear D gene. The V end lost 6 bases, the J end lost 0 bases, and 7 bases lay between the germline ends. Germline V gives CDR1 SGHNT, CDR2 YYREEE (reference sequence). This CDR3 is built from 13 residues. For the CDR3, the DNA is TGTGCCAGCACCACGGACTCTGGAAACACCATATATTTT. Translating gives CASTTDSGNTIYF.

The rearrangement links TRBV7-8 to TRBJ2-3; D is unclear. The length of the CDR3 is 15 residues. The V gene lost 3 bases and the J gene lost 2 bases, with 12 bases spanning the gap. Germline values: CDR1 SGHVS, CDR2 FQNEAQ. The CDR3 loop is CASSLWLGDTDTQYF. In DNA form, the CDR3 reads TGTGCCAGCAGCTTGTGGTTGGGTGACACAGATACGCAGTATTTT.

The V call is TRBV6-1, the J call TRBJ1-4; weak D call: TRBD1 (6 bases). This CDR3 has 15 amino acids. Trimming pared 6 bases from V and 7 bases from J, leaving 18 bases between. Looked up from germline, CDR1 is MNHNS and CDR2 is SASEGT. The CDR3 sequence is CASRGQGGSGEKLFF. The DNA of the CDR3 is TGTGCCAGCAGGGGCCAAGGGGGGAGTGGTGAAAAACTGTTTTTT.

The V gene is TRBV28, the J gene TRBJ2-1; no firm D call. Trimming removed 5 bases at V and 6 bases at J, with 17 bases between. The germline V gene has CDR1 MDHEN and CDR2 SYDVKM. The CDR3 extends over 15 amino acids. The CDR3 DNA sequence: TGTGCCAGCAGTCCTGAGTGGGCTAGTCGCAATGAGCAGTTCTTC. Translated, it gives CASSPEWASRNEQFF. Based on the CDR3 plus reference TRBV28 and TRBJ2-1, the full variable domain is DVKVTQSSRYLVKRTGEKVFLECVQDMDHENMFWYRQDPGLGLRLIYFSYDVKMKEKGDIPEGYSVSREKKERFSLILESASTNQTSMYLCASSPEWASRNEQFFGPGTRLTVL.

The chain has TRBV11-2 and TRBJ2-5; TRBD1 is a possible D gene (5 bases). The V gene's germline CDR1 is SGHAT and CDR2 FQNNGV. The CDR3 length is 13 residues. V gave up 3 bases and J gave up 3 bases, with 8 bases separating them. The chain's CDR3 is CASSLGQKETQYF. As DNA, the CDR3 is TGTGCCAGCAGCTTGGGGCAGAAAGAGACCCAGTACTTC.

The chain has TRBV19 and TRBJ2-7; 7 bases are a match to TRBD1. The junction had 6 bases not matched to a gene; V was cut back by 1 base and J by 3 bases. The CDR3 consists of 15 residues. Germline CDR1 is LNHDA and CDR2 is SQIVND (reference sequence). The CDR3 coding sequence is TGTGCCAGTAGTATAGGGGGGACAGCGAGCTACGAGCAGTACTTC. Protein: CASSIGGTASYEQYF. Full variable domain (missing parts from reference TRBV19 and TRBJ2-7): DGGITQSPKYLFRKEGQNVTLSCEQNLNHDAMYWYRQDPGQGLRLIYYSQIVNDFQKGDIAEGYSVSREKKESFPLTVTSAQKNPTAFYLCASSIGGTASYEQYFGPGTRLTVT.

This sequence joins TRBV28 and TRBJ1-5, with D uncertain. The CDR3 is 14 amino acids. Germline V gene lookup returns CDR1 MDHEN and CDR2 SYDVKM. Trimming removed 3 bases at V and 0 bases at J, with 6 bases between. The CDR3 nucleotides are TGTGCCAGCAGTTTTCAGAATAGCAATCAGCCCCAGCATTTT. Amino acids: CASSFQNSNQPQHF.

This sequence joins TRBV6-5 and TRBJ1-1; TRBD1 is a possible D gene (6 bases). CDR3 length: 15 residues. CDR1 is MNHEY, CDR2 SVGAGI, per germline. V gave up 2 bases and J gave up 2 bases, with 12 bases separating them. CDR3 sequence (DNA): TGTGCCAGCAGTTACCTTCTGGACAGTAACACTGAAGCTTTCTTT. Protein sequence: CASSYLLDSNTEAFF.

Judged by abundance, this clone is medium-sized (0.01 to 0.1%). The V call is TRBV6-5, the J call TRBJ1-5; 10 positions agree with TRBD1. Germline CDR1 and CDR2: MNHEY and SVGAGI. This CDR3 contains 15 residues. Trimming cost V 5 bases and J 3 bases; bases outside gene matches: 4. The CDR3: CASSTDRGPNQPQHF. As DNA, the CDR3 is TGTGCCAGCAGTACTGACAGGGGGCCCAATCAGCCCCAGCATTTT.

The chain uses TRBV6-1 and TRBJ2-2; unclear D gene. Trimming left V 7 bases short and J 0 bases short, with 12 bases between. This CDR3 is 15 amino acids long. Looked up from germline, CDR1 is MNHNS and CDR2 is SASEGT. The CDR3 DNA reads TGTGCCAGCACTCCAGCTGATACGAACACCGGGGAGCTGTTTTTT. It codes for CASTPADTNTGELFF.

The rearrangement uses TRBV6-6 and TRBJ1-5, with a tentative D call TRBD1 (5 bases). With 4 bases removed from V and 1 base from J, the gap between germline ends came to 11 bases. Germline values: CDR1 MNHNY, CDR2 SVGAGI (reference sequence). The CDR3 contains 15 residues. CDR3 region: CASSSKGLSNQPQHF. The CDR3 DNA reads TGTGCCAGCAGTTCTAAGGGGTTGAGCAATCAGCCCCAGCATTTT.

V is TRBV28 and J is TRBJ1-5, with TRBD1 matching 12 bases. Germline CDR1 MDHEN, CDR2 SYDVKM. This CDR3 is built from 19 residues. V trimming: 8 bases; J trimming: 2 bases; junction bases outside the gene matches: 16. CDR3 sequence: CASRKSGTGGRVGNQPQHF. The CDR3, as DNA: TGTGCCAGCCGTAAATCCGGGACAGGGGGCCGTGTCGGCAATCAGCCCCAGCATTTT.

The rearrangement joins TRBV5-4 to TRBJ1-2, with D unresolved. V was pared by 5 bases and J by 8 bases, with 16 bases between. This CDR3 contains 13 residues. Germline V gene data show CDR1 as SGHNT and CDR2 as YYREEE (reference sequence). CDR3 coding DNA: TGTGCCAGCAGAGGAGCGGGGATGGGGGGCTACACCTTC. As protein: CASRGAGMGGYTF.

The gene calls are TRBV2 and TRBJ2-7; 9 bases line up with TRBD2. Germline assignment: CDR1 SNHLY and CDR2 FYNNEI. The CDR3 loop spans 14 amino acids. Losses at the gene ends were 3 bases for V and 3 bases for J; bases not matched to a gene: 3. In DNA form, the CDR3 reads TGTGCCAGCAGTGAGGCTAGCGGGGACTACGAGCAGTACTTC. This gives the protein CASSEASGDYEQYF. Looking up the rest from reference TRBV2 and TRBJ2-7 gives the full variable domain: EPEVTQTPSHQVTQMGQEVILRCVPISNHLYFYWYRQILGQKVEFLVSFYNNEISEKSEIFDDQFSVERPDGSNFTLKIRSTKLEDSAMYFCASSEASGDYEQYFGPGTRLTVT.

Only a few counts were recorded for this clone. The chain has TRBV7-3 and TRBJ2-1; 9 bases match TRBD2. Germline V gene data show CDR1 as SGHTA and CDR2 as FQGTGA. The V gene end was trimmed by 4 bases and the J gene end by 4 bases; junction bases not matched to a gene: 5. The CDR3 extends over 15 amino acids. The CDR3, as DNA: TGTGCCAGCAGCTCAGGGCTAGCGGGGTACAATGAGCAGTTCTTC. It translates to CASSSGLAGYNEQFF.

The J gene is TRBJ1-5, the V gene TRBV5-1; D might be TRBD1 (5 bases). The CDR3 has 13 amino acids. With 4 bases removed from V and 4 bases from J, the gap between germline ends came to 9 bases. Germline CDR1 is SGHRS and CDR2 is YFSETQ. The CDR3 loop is CASSLDTNQPQHF. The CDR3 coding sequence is TGCGCCAGCAGCCTGGACACTAATCAGCCCCAGCATTTT.

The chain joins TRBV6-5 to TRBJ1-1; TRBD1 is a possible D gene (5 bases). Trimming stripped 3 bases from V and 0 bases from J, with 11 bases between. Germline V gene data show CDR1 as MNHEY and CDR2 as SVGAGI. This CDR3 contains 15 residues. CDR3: CASSYSGRLNTEAFF. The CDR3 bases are TGTGCCAGCAGTTATTCGGGACGGTTGAACACTGAAGCTTTCTTT.

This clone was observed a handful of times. The CDR3 is CASSGQGGNQPQHF. The CDR3 nucleotides are TGTGCCAGCAGTGGGCAGGGGGGCAATCAGCCCCAGCATTTT. The chain links TRBV2 to TRBJ1-5; 7 bases fit TRBD1. This CDR3 contains 14 residues. The V segment lost 4 bases and the J segment 2 bases; nucleotides outside the gene matches: 2. Germline CDR1 SNHLY, CDR2 FYNNEI.

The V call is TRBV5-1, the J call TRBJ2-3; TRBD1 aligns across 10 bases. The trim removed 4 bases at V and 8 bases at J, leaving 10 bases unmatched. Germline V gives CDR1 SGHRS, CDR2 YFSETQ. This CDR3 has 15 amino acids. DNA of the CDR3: TGCGCCAGCAGCCCCGGACAGGGGGAAGGGGGTACGCAGTATTTT. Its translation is CASSPGQGEGGTQYF.

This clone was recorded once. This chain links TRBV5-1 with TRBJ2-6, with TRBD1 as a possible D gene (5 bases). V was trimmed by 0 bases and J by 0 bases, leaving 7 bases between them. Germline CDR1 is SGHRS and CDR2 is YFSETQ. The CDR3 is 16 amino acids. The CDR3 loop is CASSLGQHSGANVLTF. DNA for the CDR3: TGCGCCAGCAGCTTGGGACAGCACTCTGGGGCCAACGTCCTGACTTTC.

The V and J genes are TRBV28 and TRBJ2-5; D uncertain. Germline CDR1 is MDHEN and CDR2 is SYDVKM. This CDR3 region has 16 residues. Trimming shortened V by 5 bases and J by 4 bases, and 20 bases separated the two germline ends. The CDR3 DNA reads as TGTGCCAGCAGTCCGCACGGCGTAGGAAGCTCAGAGACCCAGTACTTC. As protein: CASSPHGVGSSETQYF.

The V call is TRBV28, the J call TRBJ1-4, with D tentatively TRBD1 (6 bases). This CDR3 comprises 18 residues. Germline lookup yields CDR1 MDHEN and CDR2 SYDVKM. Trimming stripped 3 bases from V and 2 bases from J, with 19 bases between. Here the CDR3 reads CASSFWVGGQGTNEKLFF. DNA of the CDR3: TGTGCCAGCAGTTTCTGGGTTGGGGGCCAGGGGACTAATGAAAAACTGTTTTTT.

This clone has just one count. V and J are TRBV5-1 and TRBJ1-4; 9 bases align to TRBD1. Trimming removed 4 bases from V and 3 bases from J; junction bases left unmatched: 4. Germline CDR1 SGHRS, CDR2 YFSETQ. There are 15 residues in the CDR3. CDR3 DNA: TGCGCCAGCAGCCCAGACAGGGGGTCTAATGAAAAACTGTTTTTT. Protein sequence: CASSPDRGSNEKLFF.

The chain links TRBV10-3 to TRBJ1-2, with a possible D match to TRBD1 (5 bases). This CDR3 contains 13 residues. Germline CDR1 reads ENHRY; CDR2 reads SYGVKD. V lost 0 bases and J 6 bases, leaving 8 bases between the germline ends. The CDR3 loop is CAISESGGDGYTF. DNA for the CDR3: TGTGCCATCAGTGAGTCGGGGGGAGATGGCTACACCTTC.